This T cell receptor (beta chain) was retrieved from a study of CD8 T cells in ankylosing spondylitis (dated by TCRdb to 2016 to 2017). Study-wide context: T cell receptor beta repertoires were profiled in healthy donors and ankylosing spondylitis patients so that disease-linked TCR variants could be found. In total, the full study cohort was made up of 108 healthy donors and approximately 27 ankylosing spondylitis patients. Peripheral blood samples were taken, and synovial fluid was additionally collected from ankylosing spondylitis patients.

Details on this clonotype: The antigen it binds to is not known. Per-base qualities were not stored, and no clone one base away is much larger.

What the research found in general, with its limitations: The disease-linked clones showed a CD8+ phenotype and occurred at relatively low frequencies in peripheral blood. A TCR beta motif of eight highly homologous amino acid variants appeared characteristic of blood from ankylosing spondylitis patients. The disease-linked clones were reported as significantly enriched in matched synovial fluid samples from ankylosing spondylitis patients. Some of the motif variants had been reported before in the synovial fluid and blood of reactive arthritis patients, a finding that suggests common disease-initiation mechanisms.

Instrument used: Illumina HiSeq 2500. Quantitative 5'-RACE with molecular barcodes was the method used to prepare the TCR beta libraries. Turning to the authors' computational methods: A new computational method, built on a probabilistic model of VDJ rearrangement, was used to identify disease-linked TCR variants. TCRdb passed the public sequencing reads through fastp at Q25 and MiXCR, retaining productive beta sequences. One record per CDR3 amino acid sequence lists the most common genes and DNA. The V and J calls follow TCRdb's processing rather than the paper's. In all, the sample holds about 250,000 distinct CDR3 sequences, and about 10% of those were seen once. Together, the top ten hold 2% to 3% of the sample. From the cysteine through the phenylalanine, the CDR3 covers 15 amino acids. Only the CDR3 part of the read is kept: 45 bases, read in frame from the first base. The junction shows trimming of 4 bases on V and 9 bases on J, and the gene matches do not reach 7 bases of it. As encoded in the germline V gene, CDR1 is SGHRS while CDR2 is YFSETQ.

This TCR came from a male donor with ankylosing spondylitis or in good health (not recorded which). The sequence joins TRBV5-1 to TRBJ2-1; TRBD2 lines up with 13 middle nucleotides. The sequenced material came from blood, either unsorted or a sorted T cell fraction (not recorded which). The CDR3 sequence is CASSRTSGSLGEQFF. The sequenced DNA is TGCGCCAGCAGCCGGACTAGCGGGAGCCTCGGTGAGCAGTTCTTC.